This T cell receptor (beta chain) appears in the sequencing data of a study of T-cell memory formation after mild COVID-19. General observations from the study: Pre-infection memory held some responding clones, suggesting pre-existing cross-reactive T cells responded.

The TCR alpha and TCR beta cDNA libraries, bearing sample barcodes and UMIs, were generated by 5'RACE using constant-segment primers. TCRdb reanalysed the 5' RACE reads using MiXCR and keeps one entry per CDR3 protein. The sample gives approximately 580,000 distinct CDR3 sequences, 20% of which show up once; approximately 12% is in the top ten. Per germline, CDR1 SGHVS and CDR2 FQNEAQ. This CDR3 is 14 amino acids long. V was trimmed by 4 bases and J by 0 bases, leaving 10 bases between them. This clonotype was counted ten times or more. Its antigen is unknown. The sequenced sample consisted of PBMCs or a T cell subset sorted from them (not recorded which). The chain has TRBV7-8 and TRBJ2-7; tentative D call: TRBD1 (6 bases). This TCR derives from an adult woman who had mild COVID-19 (a few samples of this study predate the infection). Cell type and time point are not known. The DNA for the CDR3 is TGTGCCAGCAGCTCCCAACAGGGCTCCTACGAGCAGTACTTC. Residues: CASSSQQGSYEQYF.